What follows are 2 T cell receptor beta chains derived from one specimen sequenced in a study of type 1 regulatory T cells. These TCRs are of unknown antigen specificity. TCRdb reprocessed the reads with MiXCR, giving one entry per CDR3 protein. The data show about 42,000 distinct CDR3 sequences, 10% to 15% seen once. Sequencing was carried out using cultured non-Tr1 T cells, either the whole culture or a sorted T cell fraction (not recorded which). Receptors originate from a human donor in good health.

V gene TRBV30 combines with J gene TRBJ1-5, with a possible D match to TRBD1 (5 bases). The V gene's germline CDR1 is GTSNPN and CDR2 SVGIG (reference sequence). Trimming removed 8 bases at V and 4 bases at J, with 15 bases between. This CDR3 has 13 residues. CDR3 nucleotides: TGTGCCATGGGGGGGACTACAAATCAGCCCCAGCATTTT. It encodes CAMGGTTNQPQHF.

There are a few counts of this clonotype. The chain joins TRBV29-1 to TRBJ2-5; 7 bases match TRBD1. CDR1 is SQVTM, CDR2 ANQGSEA, per germline. V shed 5 bases and J 2 bases; nucleotides not matched to a gene: 8. The CDR3 runs to 14 residues. CDR3 in DNA: TGCAGCGTTTCTCGACAGGGACCGCAAGAGACCCAGTACTTC. Amino acid sequence: CSVSRQGPQETQYF. Based on the CDR3 plus reference TRBV29-1 and TRBJ2-5, the full variable domain is SAVISQKPSRDICQRGTSLTIQCQVDSQVTMMFWYRQQPGQSLTLIATANQGSEATYESGFVIDKFPISRPNLTFSTLTVSNMSPEDSSIYLCSVSRQGPQETQYFGPGTRLLVL.